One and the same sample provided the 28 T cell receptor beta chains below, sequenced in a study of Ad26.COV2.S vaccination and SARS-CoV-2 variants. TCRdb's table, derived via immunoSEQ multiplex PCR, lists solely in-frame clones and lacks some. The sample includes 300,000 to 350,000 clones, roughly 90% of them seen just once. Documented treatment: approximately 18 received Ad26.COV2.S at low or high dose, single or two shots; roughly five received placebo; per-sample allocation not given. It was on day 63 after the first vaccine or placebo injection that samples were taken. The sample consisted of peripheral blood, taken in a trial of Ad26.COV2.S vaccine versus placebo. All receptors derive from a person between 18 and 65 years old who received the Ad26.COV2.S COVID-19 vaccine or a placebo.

The CDR3 is CASSSNPGQGDFLNGYTF. Written as DNA, the CDR3 is TGTGCCAGCAGCTCAAATCCGGGACAGGGCGATTTTTTGAATGGCTACACCTTC. The V gene is TRBV11-2, the J gene TRBJ1-2; 9 positions match TRBD1. Germline trimming cut 4 bases from V and 6 bases from J; bases unmatched to any gene: 18. Per the germline V gene, CDR1 is SGHAT and CDR2 is FQNNGV. CDR3 size: 18 residues.

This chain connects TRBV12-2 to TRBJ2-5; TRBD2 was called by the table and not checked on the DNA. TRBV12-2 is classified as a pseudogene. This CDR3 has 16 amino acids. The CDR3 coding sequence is TGTGCAAGTCGCGCCAGGAGGCGCCCCGCTCAAGAGACCCAGTACTTC. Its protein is CASRARRRPAQETQYF.

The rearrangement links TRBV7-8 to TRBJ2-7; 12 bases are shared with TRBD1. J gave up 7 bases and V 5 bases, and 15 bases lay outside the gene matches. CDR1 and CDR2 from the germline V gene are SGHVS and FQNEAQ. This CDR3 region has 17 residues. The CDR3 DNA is TGTGCCAGCAGCGGACCGAGGGTGGGACAGGGGGCTTGGGAGCAGTACTTC. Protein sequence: CASSGPRVGQGAWEQYF.

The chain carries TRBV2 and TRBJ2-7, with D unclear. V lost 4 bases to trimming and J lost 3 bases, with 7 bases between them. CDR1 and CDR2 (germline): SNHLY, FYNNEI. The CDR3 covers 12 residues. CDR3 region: CASSVQNYEQYV. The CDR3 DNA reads TGTGCCAGCAGTGTACAGAACTACGAGCAGTACGTC.

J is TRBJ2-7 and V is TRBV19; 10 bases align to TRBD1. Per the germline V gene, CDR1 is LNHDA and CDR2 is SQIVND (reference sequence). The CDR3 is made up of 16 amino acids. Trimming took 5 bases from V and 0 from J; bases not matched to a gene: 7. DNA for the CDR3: TGTGCCAGTAGTGAAGGGACAGGGGTTAGCTCCTACGAGCAGTACTTC. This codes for CASSEGTGVSSYEQYF. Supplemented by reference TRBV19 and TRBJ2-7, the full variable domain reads DGGITQSPKYLFRKEGQNVTLSCEQNLNHDAMYWYRQDPGQGLRLIYYSQIVNDFQKGDIAEGYSVSREKKESFPLTVTSAQKNPTAFYLCASSEGTGVSSYEQYFGPGTRLTVT.

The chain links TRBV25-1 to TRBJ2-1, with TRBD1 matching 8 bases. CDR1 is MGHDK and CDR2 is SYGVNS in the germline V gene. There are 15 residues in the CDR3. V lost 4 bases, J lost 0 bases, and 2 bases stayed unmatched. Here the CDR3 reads CASSGDRGSYNEQFF. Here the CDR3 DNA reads TGTGCCAGCAGTGGTGACAGGGGCTCCTACAATGAGCAGTTCTTC. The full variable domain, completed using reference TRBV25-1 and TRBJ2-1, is EADIYQTPRYLVIGTGKKITLECSQTMGHDKMYWYQQDPGMELHLIHYSYGVNSTEKGDLSSESTVSRIRTEHFPLTLESARPSHTSQYLCASSGDRGSYNEQFFGPGTRLTVL.

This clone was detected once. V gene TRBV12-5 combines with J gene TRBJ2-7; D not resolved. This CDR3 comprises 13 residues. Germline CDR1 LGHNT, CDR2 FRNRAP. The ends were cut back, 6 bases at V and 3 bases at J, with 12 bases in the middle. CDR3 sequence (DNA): TGTGCTAGTGGCCCAGGTCTATACTACGAGCAGTACGTC. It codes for CASGPGLYYEQYV.

The CDR3, as DNA: TGTGCCAGTACACGGGATGGGCCCTCGAACACCATATATTTT. This codes for CASTRDGPSNTIYF. The chain links TRBV7-2 to TRBJ1-3; D gene ambiguous. In germline, CDR1 is SGHTA, CDR2 FQGNSA. CDR3 length: 14 amino acids. V was cut by 9 bases and J by 7 bases, with 19 bases left in between.

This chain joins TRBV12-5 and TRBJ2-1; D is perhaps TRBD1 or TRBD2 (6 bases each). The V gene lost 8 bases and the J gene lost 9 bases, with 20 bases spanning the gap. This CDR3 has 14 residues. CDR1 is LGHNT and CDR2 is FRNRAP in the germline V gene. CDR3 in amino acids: CASIKGGLRVEQFF. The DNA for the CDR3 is TGTGCTAGTATCAAGGGGGGCCTTAGGGTTGAGCAGTTCTTC. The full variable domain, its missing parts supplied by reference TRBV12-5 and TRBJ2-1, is DARVTQTPRHKVTEMGQEVTMRCQPILGHNTVFWYRQTMMQGLELLAYFRNRAPLDDSGMPKDRFSAEMPDATLATLKIQPSEPRDSAVYFCASIKGGLRVEQFFGPGTRLTVL.

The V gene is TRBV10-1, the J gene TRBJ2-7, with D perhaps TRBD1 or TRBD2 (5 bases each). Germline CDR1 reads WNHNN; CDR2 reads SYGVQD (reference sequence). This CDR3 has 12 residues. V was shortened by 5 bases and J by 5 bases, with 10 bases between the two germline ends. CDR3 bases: TGCGCCAGCAGTAGGGGAGTCCACGAGCAGTACGTC. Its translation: CASSRGVHEQYV.

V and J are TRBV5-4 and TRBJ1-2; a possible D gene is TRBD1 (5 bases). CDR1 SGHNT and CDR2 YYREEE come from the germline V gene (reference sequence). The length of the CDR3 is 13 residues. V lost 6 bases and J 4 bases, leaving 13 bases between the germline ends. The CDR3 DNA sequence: TGTGCCAGCACTACGGGGGGTTTCTATGGCTACACCTTC. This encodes CASTTGGFYGYTF.

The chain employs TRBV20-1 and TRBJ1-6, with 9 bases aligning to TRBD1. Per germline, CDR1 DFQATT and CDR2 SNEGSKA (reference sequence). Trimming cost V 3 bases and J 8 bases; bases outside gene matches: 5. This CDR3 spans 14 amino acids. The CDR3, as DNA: TGCAGTGCTAGTAGGGACAGGGATTATTCACCCCTCCACTTT. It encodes CSASRDRDYSPLHF.

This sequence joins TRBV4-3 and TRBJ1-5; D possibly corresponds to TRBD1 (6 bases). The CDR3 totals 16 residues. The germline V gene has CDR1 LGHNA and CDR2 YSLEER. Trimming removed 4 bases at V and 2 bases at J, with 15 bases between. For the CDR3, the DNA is TGCGCCAGCAGCCTGGGACACCCCGGAGGCAATCAGCCCCAGCATTTT. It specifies CASSLGHPGGNQPQHF.

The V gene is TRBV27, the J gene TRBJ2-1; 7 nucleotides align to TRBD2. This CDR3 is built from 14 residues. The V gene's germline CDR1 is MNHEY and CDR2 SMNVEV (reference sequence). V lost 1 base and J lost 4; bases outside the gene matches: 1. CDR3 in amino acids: CASSLLREYNEQFF. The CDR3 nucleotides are TGTGCCAGCAGTTTATTGCGGGAGTACAATGAGCAGTTCTTC.

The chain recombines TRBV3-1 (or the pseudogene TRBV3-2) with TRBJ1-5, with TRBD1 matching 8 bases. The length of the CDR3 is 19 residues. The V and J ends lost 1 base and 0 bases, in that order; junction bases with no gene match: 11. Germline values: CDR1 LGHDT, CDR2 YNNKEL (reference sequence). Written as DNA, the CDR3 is TGTGCCAGCAGCCAAGGCCCCTCCTACAGGGGGTATAGCAATCAGCCCCAGCATTTT. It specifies CASSQGPSYRGYSNQPQHF.

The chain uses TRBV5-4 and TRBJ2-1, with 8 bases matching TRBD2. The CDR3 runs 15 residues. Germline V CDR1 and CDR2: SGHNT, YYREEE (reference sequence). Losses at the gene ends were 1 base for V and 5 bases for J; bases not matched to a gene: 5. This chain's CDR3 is CASSLSGGPDNEQFF. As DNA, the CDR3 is TGTGCCAGCAGCTTGTCGGGGGGGCCCGACAATGAGCAGTTCTTC.

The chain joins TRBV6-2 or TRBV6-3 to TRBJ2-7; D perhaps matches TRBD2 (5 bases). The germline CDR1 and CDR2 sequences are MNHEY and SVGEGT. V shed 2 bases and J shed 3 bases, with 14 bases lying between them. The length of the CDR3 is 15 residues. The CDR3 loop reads CASSYHPGSGYEQYV. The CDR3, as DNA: TGTGCCAGCAGTTACCATCCTGGGAGTGGCTACGAGCAGTACGTC.

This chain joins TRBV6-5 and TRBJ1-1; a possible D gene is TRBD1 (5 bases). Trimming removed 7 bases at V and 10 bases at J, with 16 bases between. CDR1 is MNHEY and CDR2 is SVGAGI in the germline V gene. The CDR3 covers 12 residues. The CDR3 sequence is CASTLPGEPAFF. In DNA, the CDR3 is TGTGCCAGCACTCTACCGGGGGAGCCAGCTTTCTTT.

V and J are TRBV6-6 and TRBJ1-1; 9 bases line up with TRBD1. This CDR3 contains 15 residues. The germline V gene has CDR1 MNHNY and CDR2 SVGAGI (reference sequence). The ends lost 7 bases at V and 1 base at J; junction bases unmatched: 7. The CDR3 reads CASKLGTGWNTEAFF. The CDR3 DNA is TGTGCCAGCAAACTGGGGACAGGGTGGAACACTGAAGCTTTCTTT.

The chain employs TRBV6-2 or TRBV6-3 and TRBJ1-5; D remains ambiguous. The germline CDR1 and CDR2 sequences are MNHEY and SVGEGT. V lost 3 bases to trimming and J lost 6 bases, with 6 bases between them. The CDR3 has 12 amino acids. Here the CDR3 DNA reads TGTGCCAGCAGTTATGGTAGTCAGCCCCAGCATTTT. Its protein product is CASSYGSQPQHF.

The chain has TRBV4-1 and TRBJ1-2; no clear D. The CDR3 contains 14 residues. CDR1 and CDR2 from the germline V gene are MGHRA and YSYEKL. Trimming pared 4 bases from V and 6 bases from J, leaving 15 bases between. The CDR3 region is CASSPKDYGDGYTF. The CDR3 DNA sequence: TGCGCCAGCAGCCCCAAAGACTACGGAGATGGCTACACCTTC.

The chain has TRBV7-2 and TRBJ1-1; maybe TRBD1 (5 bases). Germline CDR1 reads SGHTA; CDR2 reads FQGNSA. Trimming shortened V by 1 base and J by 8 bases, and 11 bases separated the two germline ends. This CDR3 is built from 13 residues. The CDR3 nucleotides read TGTGCCAGCAGCTTAGGGGGACTGGGGGAAGCTTTCTTT. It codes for CASSLGGLGEAFF.

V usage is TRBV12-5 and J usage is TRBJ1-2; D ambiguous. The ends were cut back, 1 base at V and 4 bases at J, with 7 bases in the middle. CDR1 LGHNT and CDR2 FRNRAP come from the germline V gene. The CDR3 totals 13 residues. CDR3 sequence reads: CASGLDGFYGYTF. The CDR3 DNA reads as TGTGCTAGTGGTTTGGACGGATTCTATGGCTACACCTTC.

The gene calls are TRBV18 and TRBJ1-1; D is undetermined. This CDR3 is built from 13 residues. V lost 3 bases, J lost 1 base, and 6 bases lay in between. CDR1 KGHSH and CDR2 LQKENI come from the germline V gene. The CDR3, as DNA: TGTGCCAGCTCACCTACCCAGAACACTGAAGCTTTCTTT. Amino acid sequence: CASSPTQNTEAFF.

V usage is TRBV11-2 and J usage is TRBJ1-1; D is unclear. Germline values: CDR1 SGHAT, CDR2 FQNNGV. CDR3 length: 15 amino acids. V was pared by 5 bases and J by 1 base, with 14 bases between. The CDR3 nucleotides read TGTGCCAGCAGCCTTTTATTGGGGAGGAACACTGAAGCTTTCTTT. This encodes CASSLLLGRNTEAFF.

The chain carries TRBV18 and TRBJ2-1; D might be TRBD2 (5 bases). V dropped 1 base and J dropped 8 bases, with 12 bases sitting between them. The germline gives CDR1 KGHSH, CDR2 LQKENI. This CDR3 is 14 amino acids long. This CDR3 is CASSPRPLGDEQFF. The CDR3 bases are TGTGCCAGCTCACCACGGCCCCTCGGGGATGAGCAGTTCTTC.

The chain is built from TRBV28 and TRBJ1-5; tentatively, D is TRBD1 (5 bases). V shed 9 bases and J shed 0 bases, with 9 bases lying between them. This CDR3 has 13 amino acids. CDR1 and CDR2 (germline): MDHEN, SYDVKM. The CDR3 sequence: CASQGFSNQPQHF. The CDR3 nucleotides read TGTGCCAGTCAGGGATTTAGCAATCAGCCCCAGCATTTT.

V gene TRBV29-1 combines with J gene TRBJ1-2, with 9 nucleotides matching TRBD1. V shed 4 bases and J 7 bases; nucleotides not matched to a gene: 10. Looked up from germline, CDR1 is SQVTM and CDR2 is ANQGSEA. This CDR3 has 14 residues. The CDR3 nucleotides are TGCAGCGTTGGGATACAGGGGGCGCAGGGTGGCTACACCTTC. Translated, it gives CSVGIQGAQGGYTF.